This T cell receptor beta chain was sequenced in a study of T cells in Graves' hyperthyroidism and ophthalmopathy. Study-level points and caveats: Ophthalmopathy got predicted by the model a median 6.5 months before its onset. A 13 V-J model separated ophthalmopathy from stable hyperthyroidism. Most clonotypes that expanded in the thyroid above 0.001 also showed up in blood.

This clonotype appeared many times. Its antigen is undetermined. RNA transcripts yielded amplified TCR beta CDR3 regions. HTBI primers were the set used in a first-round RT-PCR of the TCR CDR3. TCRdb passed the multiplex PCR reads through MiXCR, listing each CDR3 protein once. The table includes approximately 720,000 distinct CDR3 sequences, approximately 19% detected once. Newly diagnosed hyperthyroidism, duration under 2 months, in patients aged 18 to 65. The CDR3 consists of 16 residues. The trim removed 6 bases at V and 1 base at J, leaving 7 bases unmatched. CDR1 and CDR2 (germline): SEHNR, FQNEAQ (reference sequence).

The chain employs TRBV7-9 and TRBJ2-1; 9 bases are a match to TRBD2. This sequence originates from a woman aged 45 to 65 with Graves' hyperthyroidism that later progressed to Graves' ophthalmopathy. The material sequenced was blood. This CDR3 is CASRPTGLASYNEQFF. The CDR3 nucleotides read TGTGCCAGCAGGCCTACGGGACTAGCTTCCTACAATGAGCAGTTCTTC.